This T cell receptor (beta chain) was recovered during a study of blood T cell repertoires in COVID-19. CDR1 and CDR2 (germline): SEHNR, FQNEAQ (reference sequence). The CDR3 covers 11 residues. The V and J ends lost 5 bases and 11 bases, in that order; junction bases with no gene match: 4. Measured with immunoSEQ multiplex PCR; TCRdb has only the in-frame clones, and not every one. The table lists about 350,000 clones, approximately 91% of them singletons. This clonotype was sampled from a woman in her 70s with COVID-19, enrolled during active disease. This chain links TRBV7-9 with TRBJ2-3; 7 positions match TRBD2. Material: peripheral blood. Here the CDR3 reads CASSRDYWQYF. The CDR3 bases are TGTGCCAGCAGCCGGGACTATTGGCAGTATTTT.